A single sample is the source of the 23 T cell receptor beta chains below, sequenced in a study of CD8+ T cells in alopecia areata. Treatment given: oral pan-JAK inhibitor, 5-10 mg twice daily. RNA was extracted and reverse transcribed into cDNA as the sequencing template. This table comes from immunoSEQ multiplex PCR, and its TCRdb copy is limited to in-frame clones, with some not included. The sample shows hundreds of thousands of clones, around three fifths of them seen only once. Material: CD4+ T cells sorted from blood, obtained around week 53, from a patient treated with tofacitinib. Every receptor here comes from a human donor with alopecia areata.

The chain recombines TRBV7-2 with TRBJ2-3; D is undetermined. The CDR3 extends over 14 amino acids. V lost 2 bases and J 2 bases, leaving 8 bases between the germline ends. Germline CDR1 reads SGHTA; CDR2 reads FQGNSA. The CDR3 sequence is CASSLNLLTDTQYF. CDR3 nucleotides: TGTGCCAGCAGCTTAAATTTACTCACAGATACGCAGTATTTT. The whole variable domain, filled in from reference TRBV7-2 and TRBJ2-3, reads GAGVSQSPSNKVTEKGKDVELRCDPISGHTALYWYRQSLGQGLEFLIYFQGNSAPDKSGLPSDRFSAERTGGSVSTLTIQRTQQEDSAVYLCASSLNLLTDTQYFGPGTRLTVL.

This clone was counted a few times. V is TRBV25-1 and J is TRBJ1-6, with 7 bases identical to TRBD1. The junction had 11 bases not matched to a gene; V was cut back by 6 bases and J by 6 bases. This CDR3 has 16 residues. The germline CDR1 and CDR2 sequences are MGHDK and SYGVNS. CDR3 in amino acids: CASSGTRQGGNSPLHF. DNA for the CDR3: TGTGCCAGCAGCGGAACAAGACAGGGAGGTAATTCACCCCTCCACTTT.

This chain connects TRBV30 to TRBJ1-2; D is ambiguous. The CDR3 has 14 residues. Deletions cut 0 bases from V and 8 bases from J, with 16 bases between. The germline V gene has CDR1 GTSNPN and CDR2 SVGIG (reference sequence). Here the CDR3 DNA reads TGTGCCTGGAGTGTACCCCCAGGTACTAAAGGCTACACCTTC. The encoded protein is CAWSVPPGTKGYTF.

A few counts support this clone. The chain employs TRBV29-1 and TRBJ1-1; the match to TRBD1 covers 7 bases. Germline V CDR1 and CDR2: SQVTM, ANQGSEA. The CDR3 runs to 13 residues. With V trimmed by 7 bases and J by 0 bases, 5 bases remained unmatched. The CDR3 DNA reads as TGCAGCGCCGAAGGACAGGTGAACACTGAAGCTTTCTTT. Protein sequence: CSAEGQVNTEAFF.

The CDR3 DNA sequence: TGTGCCTGGAGCCCAGCGGGTCAGCCCCAGCATTTT. It codes for CAWSPAGQPQHF. V is TRBV30 and J is TRBJ1-5; D is uncertain. V lost 3 bases and J lost 6, with 9 bases in between. Germline V gene lookup returns CDR1 GTSNPN and CDR2 SVGIG (reference sequence). This CDR3 is 12 amino acids long.

This clone was seen once. The gene calls are TRBV4-2 and TRBJ2-1, with unresolved D. Trimming stripped 4 bases from V and 7 bases from J, with 14 bases between. The CDR3 is made up of 14 amino acids. Germline V CDR1 and CDR2: LGHNA, YNFKEQ. The chain's CDR3 is CASSLVGSENEQFF. The CDR3 nucleotides are TGTGCCAGCAGCCTGGTCGGATCCGAGAATGAGCAGTTCTTC.

The rearrangement joins TRBV2 to TRBJ2-1, with D tentatively TRBD1 or TRBD2 (5 bases each). Germline V gene data show CDR1 as SNHLY and CDR2 as FYNNEI. The CDR3 is made up of 16 amino acids. With 3 bases removed from V and 2 bases from J, the gap between germline ends came to 14 bases. The CDR3 DNA sequence: TGTGCCAGCAGTGATAGAGGGGCGCGAGCCTACAATGAGCAGTTCTTC. It yields the protein CASSDRGARAYNEQFF.

The table lists this clone with a few counts. This chain joins TRBV29-1 and TRBJ1-2; a possible D gene is TRBD1 (5 bases). The V gene's germline CDR1 is SQVTM and CDR2 ANQGSEA. The CDR3 contains 15 residues. Trimming removed 0 bases from V and 8 bases from J, with 19 bases in between. CDR3 amino acids: CSVEDLPGGAGGYTF. CDR3 DNA sequence: TGCAGCGTTGAAGACCTTCCTGGAGGGGCTGGCGGCTACACCTTC.

This clone turned up a few times. The chain has TRBV4-3 and TRBJ2-6, with TRBD2 identical over 7 bases. Looked up from germline, CDR1 is LGHNA and CDR2 is YSLEER. The CDR3 is 19 residues long. Germline trimming cut 0 bases from V and 0 bases from J; bases unmatched to any gene: 8. The CDR3 DNA reads TGCGCCAGCAGCCAAGATCTGCGGGAGCCCCTCTCTGGGGCCAACGTCCTGACTTTC. This codes for CASSQDLREPLSGANVLTF.

V usage is TRBV29-1 and J usage is TRBJ2-3, with 8 nucleotides matching TRBD1. The trim removed 7 bases at V and 3 bases at J, leaving 0 bases unmatched. The CDR3 has 11 amino acids. Per germline, CDR1 SQVTM and CDR2 ANQGSEA. The CDR3: CSDRGTDTQYF. The CDR3 DNA is TGCAGCGACAGGGGGACAGATACGCAGTATTTT.

The J gene is TRBJ1-1, the V gene TRBV9; no clear D gene. V lost 0 bases, J lost 2 bases, and 8 bases lay in between. The CDR3 covers 14 residues. Germline V gene sequence: CDR1 SGDLS, CDR2 YYNGEE. This CDR3 reads CASSVEVANTEAFF. CDR3 bases: TGTGCCAGCAGCGTAGAGGTAGCCAACACTGAAGCTTTCTTT.

This chain uses TRBV5-6 with TRBJ2-3; TRBD2 is a possible D gene (5 bases). Trimming cost V 6 bases and J 5 bases, with 16 bases left between them. The CDR3 totals 14 residues. The germline V gene encodes CDR1 SGHDT and CDR2 YYEEEE. The CDR3 sequence is CASTQGNRGDTQYF. CDR3 DNA: TGTGCCAGCACCCAAGGCAATCGGGGAGATACGCAGTATTTT.

J is TRBJ2-7 and V is TRBV30; a possible D gene is TRBD1 (6 bases). The CDR3 is 14 amino acids. Trimming stripped 8 bases from V and 4 bases from J, with 21 bases between. The germline CDR1 and CDR2 sequences are GTSNPN and SVGIG (reference sequence). CDR3 sequence: CAALVPGQPYEQYF. The DNA for the CDR3 is TGTGCCGCTTTGGTACCGGGACAACCGTACGAGCAGTACTTC. The full variable domain, completed using reference TRBV30 and TRBJ2-7, is SQTIHQWPATLVQPVGSPLSLECTVEGTSNPNLYWYRQAAGRGLQLLFYSVGIGQISSEVPQNLSASRPQDRQFILSSKKLLLSDSGFYLCAALVPGQPYEQYFGPGTRLTVT.

This rearrangement joins TRBV30 to TRBJ2-1; 7 bases align to TRBD1. The CDR3 covers 15 residues. Per the germline V gene, CDR1 is GTSNPN and CDR2 is SVGIG (reference sequence). The ends lost 2 bases at V and 5 bases at J; junction bases unmatched: 9. This chain's CDR3 is CAWSSTRGTHNEQFF. CDR3 coding DNA: TGTGCCTGGAGTTCAACCAGGGGGACCCACAATGAGCAGTTCTTC.

The V gene is TRBV7-3, the J gene TRBJ2-7; 9 positions agree with TRBD2. This CDR3 is built from 15 residues. The V gene's germline CDR1 is SGHTA and CDR2 FQGTGA. V lost 4 bases and J lost 1; bases outside the gene matches: 5. The CDR3 bases are TGTGCCAGCAGCTCAAGAGCGGGGGGTTCCTACGAGCAGTACTTC. This translates into CASSSRAGGSYEQYF.

Of note for this clone: Sequence at one end of the junction differs from germline and may be a read error. V is TRBV7-7 and J is TRBJ2-5; 12 nucleotides match TRBD2. Germline CDR1 and CDR2: SSHAT and FNYEAQ (reference sequence). CDR3 length: 15 amino acids. Here the CDR3 DNA reads TGTGCTAGCAGCTTAGGACTAGCGGGGCAAGAGACCCAGTACTTC. This translates into CASSLGLAGQETQYF.

Points on this clone: In the same sample, other DNA sequences code for this CDR3. As DNA, the CDR3 is TGTGCCAGCAGCTTAAGCCCAAACTATGGCTACACCTTC. Amino acids: CASSLSPNYGYTF. The chain has TRBV7-2 and TRBJ1-2, with unresolved D. Per germline, CDR1 SGHTA and CDR2 FQGNSA. The CDR3 has 13 amino acids. V gave up 2 bases and J gave up 2 bases, with 6 bases separating them.

The rearrangement joins TRBV6-5 to TRBJ2-7; 8 nucleotides line up with TRBD1. The trim removed 5 bases at V and 0 bases at J, leaving 6 bases unmatched. The CDR3 is made up of 15 amino acids. Germline V lookup: CDR1 MNHEY, CDR2 SVGAGI. The CDR3 DNA reads as TGTGCCAGCAGTACCGACAGGGGCTACTCCTACGAGCAGTACTTC. Its translation is CASSTDRGYSYEQYF.

V usage is TRBV2 and J usage is TRBJ2-1; the D gene is possibly TRBD2 (6 bases). Germline CDR1 and CDR2: SNHLY and FYNNEI. This CDR3 is built from 15 residues. V was clipped by 3 bases and J by 8 bases, with 17 bases between them. The CDR3 spells CASSEVRDLVHEQFF. In DNA, the CDR3 is TGTGCCAGCAGTGAGGTGCGGGACCTTGTTCATGAGCAGTTCTTC.

The gene calls are TRBV2 and TRBJ1-2; 7 nucleotides agree with TRBD1. The germline CDR1 and CDR2 sequences are SNHLY and FYNNEI. This CDR3 has 14 residues. Unmatched junction bases numbered 7, after V lost 4 bases and J lost 5 bases. The CDR3 loop reads CASSGQGTLYGYTF. CDR3 coding DNA: TGTGCCAGCAGTGGACAGGGCACTCTTTATGGCTACACCTTC.

This clone was counted a few times. The chain carries TRBV5-6 and TRBJ2-4, with 9 bases that match TRBD1. The CDR3 runs to 13 residues. CDR1 is SGHDT, CDR2 YYEEEE, per germline. The junction had 12 bases not matched to a gene; V was cut back by 4 bases and J by 16 bases. CDR3 in DNA: TGTGCCAGCAGCCACCGAGTAGGGACAGGGCAATACTTC. This codes for CASSHRVGTGQYF. Full variable domain (rest looked up from reference TRBV5-6 and TRBJ2-4): DAGVTQSPTHLIKTRGQQVTLRCSPKSGHDTVSWYQQALGQGPQFIFQYYEEEERQRGNFPDRFSGHQFPNYSSELNVNALLLGDSALYLCASSHRVGTGQYFGAGTRLSVL.

This clone was picked up a small number of times. Compared with germline, one end of the junction differs, possibly owing to a read error. This chain connects TRBV7-7 to TRBJ2-1; D not certain. Germline CDR1 SSHAT, CDR2 FNYEAQ (reference sequence). The CDR3 totals 13 residues. In DNA form, the CDR3 reads TGTGCTAGCAGCCCCCCCAAAAACAATGAGCAGTTCTTC. It codes for CASSPPKNNEQFF.

The genes are TRBV18 and TRBJ2-6; D remains unclear. Looked up from germline, CDR1 is KGHSH and CDR2 is LQKENI. V gave up 3 bases and J gave up 1 base, with 16 bases separating them. This CDR3 is built from 18 residues. CDR3 in amino acids: CASSPANRGVSGANVLTF. The CDR3 nucleotides are TGTGCCAGCTCACCTGCCAATCGTGGGGTGTCTGGGGCCAACGTCCTGACTTTC.